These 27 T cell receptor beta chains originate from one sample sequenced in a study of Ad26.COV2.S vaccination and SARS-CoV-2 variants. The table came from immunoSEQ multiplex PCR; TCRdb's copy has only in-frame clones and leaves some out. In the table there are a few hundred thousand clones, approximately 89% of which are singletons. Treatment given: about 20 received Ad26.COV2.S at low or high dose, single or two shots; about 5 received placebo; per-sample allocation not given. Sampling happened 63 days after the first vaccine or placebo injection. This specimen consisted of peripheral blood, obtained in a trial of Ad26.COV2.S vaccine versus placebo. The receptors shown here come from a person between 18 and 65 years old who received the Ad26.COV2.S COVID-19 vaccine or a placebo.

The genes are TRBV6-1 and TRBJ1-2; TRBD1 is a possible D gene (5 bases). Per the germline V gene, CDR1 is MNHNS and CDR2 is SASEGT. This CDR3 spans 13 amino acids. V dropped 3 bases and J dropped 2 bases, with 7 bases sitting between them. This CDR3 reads CASSEDTNYGYTF. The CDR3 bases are TGTGCCAGCAGTGAGGACACAAACTATGGCTACACCTTC.

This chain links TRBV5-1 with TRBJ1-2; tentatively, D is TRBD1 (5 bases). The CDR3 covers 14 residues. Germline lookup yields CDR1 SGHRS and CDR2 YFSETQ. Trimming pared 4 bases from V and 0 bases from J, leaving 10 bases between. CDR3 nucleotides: TGCGCCAGCAGCGAAGGGACTTCTAACTATGGCTACACCTTC. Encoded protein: CASSEGTSNYGYTF.

The CDR3 DNA reads as TGTGCCAGCGTGAAGCGGGAGAGGCCGCCGCGGGCAGATACGCAGTATTTT. This codes for CASVKRERPPRADTQYF. The rearrangement uses TRBV7-2 and TRBJ2-3; the match to TRBD2 covers 8 bases. CDR1 and CDR2 (germline): SGHTA, FQGNSA. This CDR3 region has 17 residues. Trimming at V came to 8 bases and at J to 4 bases, leaving 17 bases not matched to a gene.

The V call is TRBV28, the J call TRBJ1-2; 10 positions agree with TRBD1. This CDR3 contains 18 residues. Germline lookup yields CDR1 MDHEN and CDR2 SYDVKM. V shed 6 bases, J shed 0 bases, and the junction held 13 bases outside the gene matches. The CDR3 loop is CASRVSLGGTGANYGYTF. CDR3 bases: TGTGCCAGCAGAGTTTCTTTAGGGGGGACAGGGGCTAACTATGGCTACACCTTC.

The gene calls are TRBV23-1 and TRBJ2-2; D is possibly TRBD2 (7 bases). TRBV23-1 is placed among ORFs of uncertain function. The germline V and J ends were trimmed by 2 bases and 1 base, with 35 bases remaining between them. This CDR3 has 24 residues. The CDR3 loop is CASSQPSSAGESQGESENTGELFF. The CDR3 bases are TGCGCCAGCAGTCAACCTTCCTCGGCGGGAGAATCACAGGGCGAGTCTGAGAACACCGGGGAGCTGTTTTTT.

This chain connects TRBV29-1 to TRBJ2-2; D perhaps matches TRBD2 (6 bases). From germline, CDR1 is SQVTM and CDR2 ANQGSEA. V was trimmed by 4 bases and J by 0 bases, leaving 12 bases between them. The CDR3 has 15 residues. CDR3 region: CSVGGGPSNTGELFF. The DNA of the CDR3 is TGCAGCGTTGGAGGAGGGCCCTCGAACACCGGGGAGCTGTTTTTT.

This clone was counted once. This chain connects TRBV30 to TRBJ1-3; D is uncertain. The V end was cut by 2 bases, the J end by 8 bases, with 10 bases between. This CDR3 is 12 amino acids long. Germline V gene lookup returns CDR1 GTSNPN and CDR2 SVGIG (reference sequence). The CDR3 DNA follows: TGTGCCTGGAGTCTCTTAGGTTACACCATATATTTT. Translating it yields CAWSLLGYTIYF.

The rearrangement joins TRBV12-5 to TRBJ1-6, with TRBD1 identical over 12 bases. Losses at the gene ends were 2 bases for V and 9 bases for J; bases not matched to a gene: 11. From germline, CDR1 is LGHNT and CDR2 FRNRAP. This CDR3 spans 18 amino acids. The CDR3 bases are TGTGCTAGTGGTTTGACCGGGACAGGGGGCGAAAAGCGTTCACCCCTCCACTTT. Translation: CASGLTGTGGEKRSPLHF.

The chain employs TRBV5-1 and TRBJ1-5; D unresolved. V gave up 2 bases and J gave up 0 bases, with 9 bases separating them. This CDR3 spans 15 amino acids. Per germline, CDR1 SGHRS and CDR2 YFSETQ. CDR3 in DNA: TGCGCCAGCAGCTTACAAGGGAGTAGCAATCAGCCCCAGCATTTT. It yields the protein CASSLQGSSNQPQHF.

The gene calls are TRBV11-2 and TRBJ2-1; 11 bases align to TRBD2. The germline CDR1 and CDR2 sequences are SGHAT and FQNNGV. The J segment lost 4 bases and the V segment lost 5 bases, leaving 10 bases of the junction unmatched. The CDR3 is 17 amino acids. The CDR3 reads CASSHTSGSSVYNEQFF. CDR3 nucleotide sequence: TGTGCCAGCAGCCATACTAGCGGGAGTTCCGTTTACAATGAGCAGTTCTTC.

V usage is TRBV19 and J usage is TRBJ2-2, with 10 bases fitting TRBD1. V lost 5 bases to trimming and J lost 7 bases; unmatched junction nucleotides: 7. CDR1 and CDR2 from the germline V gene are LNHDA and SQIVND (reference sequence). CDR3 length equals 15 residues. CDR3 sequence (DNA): TGTGCCAGTAGTGACAGGGGGCCTCGGGGCGGGGAGCTGTTTTTT. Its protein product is CASSDRGPRGGELFF. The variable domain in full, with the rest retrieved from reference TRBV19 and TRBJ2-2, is DGGITQSPKYLFRKEGQNVTLSCEQNLNHDAMYWYRQDPGQGLRLIYYSQIVNDFQKGDIAEGYSVSREKKESFPLTVTSAQKNPTAFYLCASSDRGPRGGELFFGEGSRLTVL.

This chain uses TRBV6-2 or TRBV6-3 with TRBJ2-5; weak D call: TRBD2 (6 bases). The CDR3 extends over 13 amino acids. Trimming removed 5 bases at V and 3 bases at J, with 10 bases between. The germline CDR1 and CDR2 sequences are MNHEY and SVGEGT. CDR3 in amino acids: CASSPTGEETQYF. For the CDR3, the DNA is TGTGCCAGCAGTCCCACGGGGGAAGAGACCCAGTACTTC.

The CDR3 DNA follows: TGTGCCAGCAGCTTAAGGAGCAGCGGGGGACTATATTACGAGCAGTACTTC. Translating it yields CASSLRSSGGLYYEQYF. V usage is TRBV7-2 and J usage is TRBJ2-7; the match to TRBD2 covers 8 bases. The CDR3 runs 17 residues. Germline trimming cut 2 bases from V and 4 bases from J; bases unmatched to any gene: 13. Germline V gene data show CDR1 as SGHTA and CDR2 as FQGNSA. Full variable domain (outside the CDR3, taken from reference TRBV7-2 and TRBJ2-7): GAGVSQSPSNKVTEKGKDVELRCDPISGHTALYWYRQSLGQGLEFLIYFQGNSAPDKSGLPSDRFSAERTGGSVSTLTIQRTQQEDSAVYLCASSLRSSGGLYYEQYFGPGTRLTVT.

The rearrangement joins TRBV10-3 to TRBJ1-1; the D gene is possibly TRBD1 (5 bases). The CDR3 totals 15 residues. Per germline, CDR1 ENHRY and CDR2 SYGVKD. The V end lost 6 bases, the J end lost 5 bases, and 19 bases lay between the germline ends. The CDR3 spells CAISDPPGYGTEAFF. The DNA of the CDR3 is TGTGCCATCAGCGACCCCCCAGGGTACGGAACTGAAGCTTTCTTT.

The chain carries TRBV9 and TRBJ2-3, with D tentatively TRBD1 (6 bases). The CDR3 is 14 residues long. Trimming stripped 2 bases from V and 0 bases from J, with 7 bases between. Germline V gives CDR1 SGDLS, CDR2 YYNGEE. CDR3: CASSVQGSTDTQYF. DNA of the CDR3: TGTGCCAGCAGCGTCCAGGGGAGCACAGATACGCAGTATTTT.

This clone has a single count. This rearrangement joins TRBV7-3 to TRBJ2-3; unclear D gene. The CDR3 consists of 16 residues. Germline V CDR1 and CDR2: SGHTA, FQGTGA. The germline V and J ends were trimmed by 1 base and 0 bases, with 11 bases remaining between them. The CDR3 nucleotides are TGTGCCAGCAGCTTAAACCCGATGACTAGCACAGATACGCAGTATTTT. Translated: CASSLNPMTSTDTQYF. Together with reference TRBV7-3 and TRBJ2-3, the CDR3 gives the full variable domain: GAGVSQTPSNKVTEKGKYVELRCDPISGHTALYWYRQSLGQGPEFLIYFQGTGAADDSGLPNDRFFAVRPEGSVSTLKIQRTERGDSAVYLCASSLNPMTSTDTQYFGPGTRLTVL.

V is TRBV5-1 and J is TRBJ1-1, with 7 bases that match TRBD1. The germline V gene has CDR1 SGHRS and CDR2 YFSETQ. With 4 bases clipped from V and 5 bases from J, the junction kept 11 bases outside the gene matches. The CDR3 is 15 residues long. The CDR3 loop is CASSPRTTGVTEAFF. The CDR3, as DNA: TGCGCCAGCAGCCCCCGAACCACAGGGGTAACTGAAGCTTTCTTT. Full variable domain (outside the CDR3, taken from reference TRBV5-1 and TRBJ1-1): KAGVTQTPRYLIKTRGQQVTLSCSPISGHRSVSWYQQTPGQGLQFLFEYFSETQRNKGNFPGRFSGRQFSNSRSEMNVSTLELGDSALYLCASSPRTTGVTEAFFGQGTRLTVV.

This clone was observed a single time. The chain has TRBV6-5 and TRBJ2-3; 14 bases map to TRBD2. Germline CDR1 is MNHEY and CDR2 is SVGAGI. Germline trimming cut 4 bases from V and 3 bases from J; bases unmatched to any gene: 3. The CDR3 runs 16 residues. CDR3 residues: CASSSRLAGGTDTQYF. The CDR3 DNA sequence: TGTGCCAGCAGTTCGCGACTAGCGGGAGGGACAGATACGCAGTATTTT.

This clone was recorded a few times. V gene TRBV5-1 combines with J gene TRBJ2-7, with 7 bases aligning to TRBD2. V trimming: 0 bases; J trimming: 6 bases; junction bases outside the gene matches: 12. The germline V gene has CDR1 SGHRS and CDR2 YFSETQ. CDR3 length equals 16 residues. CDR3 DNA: TGCGCCAGCAGCTTGGCTTCGAGCGGGATACGAGGCGAGCAGTACTTC. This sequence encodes CASSLASSGIRGEQYF.

In DNA form, the CDR3 reads TGCGCCAGCAGCTTGGAATGGTTTTCCCGGGACAGGGCGACTGGCTACACCTTC. Its translation is CASSLEWFSRDRATGYTF. J is TRBJ1-2 and V is TRBV5-1, with 9 bases lining up with TRBD1. The CDR3 consists of 18 residues. V was clipped by 0 bases and J by 7 bases; unmatched bases: 16. The germline V gene has CDR1 SGHRS and CDR2 YFSETQ.

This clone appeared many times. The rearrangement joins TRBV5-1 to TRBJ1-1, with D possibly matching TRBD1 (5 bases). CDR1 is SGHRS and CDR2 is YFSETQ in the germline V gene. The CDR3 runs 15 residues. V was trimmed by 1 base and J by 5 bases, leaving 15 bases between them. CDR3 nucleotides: TGCGCCAGCAGCTTGACAGGTCCCCGGGGGACTGAAGCTTTCTTT. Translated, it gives CASSLTGPRGTEAFF.

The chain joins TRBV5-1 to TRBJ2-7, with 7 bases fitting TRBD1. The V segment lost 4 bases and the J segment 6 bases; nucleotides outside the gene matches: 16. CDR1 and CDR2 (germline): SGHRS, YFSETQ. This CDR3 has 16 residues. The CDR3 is CASSTGASLLRSEQYF. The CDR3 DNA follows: TGCGCCAGCAGCACAGGGGCAAGTCTACTGAGAAGCGAGCAGTACTTC.

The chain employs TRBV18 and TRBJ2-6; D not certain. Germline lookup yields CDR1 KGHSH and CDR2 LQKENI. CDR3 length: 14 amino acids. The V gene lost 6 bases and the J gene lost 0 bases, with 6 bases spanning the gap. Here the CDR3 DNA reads TGTGCCAGCTCCCCAGACTCTGGGGCCAACGTCCTGACTTTC. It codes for CASSPDSGANVLTF.

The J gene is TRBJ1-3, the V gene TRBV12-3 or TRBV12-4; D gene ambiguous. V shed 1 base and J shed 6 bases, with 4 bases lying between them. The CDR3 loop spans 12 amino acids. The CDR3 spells CASSLVKNTIYF. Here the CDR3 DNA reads TGTGCCAGCAGTTTAGTAAAAAACACCATATATTTT.

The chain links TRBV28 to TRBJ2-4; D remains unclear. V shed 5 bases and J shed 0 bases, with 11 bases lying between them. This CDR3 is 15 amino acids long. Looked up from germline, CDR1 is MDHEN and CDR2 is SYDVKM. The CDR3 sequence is CASSAQWLAKNIQYF. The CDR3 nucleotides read TGTGCCAGCAGTGCTCAGTGGTTAGCCAAAAACATTCAGTACTTC.

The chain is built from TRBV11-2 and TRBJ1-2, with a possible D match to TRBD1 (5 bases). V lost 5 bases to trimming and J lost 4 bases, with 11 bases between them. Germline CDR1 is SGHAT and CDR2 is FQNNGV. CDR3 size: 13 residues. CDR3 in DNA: TGTGCCAGCAGCGCAGACAGAACCTATGGCTACACCTTC. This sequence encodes CASSADRTYGYTF.

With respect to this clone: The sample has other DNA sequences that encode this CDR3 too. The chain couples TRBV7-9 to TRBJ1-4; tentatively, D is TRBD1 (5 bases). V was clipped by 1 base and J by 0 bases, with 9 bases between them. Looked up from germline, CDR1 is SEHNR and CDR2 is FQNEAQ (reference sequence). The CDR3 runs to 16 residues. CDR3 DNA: TGTGCCAGCAGCTTAGGTGGGGGAGCAACTAATGAAAAACTGTTTTTT. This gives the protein CASSLGGGATNEKLFF. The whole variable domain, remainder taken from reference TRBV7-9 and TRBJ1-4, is DTGVSQNPRHKITKRGQNVTFRCDPISEHNRLYWYRQTLGQGPEFLTYFQNEAQLEKSRLLSDRFSAERPKGSFSTLEIQRTEQGDSAMYLCASSLGGGATNEKLFFGSGTQLSVL.